This T cell receptor (beta chain) came from a study of blood T cells in healthy people across ages. This clonotype was recorded only once. CDR3 length: 14 residues. Germline CDR1 and CDR2: DFQATT and SNEGSKA (reference sequence). Through a sample-barcoded 5' primer and a J-beta primer mix, a second PCR was run for roughly 6 to 12 cycles. TCRdb used MiXCR to reprocess the 5' RACE reads, holding one entry per CDR3 protein. The repertoire holds over 1,500,000 distinct CDR3 sequences, with around half as singletons. This receptor was identified in a middle-aged woman in good health. This chain joins TRBV20-1 and TRBJ2-4; TRBD2 matches at 10 bases. TRBJ2-7 matches the DNA end more closely, so the J call is doubtful. The material sequenced was blood. The CDR3 bases are TGCAGTGCTAGAGAACGGACTAGCGGTTACGAGCAGTACTTC. Residues: CSARERTSGYEQYF.